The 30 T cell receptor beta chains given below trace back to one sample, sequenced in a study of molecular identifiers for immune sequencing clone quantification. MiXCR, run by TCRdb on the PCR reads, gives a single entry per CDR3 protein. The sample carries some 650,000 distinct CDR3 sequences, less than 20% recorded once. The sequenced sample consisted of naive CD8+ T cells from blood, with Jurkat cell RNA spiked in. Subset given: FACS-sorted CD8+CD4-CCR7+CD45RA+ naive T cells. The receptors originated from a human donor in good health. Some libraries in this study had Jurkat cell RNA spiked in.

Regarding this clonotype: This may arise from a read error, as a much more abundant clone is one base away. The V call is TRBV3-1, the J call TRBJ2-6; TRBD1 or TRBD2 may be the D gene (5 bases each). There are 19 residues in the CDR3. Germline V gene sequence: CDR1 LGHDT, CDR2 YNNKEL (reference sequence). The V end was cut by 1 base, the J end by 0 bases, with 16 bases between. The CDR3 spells CASSQGSVGGGSGANVLTF. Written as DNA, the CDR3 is TGTGCCAGCAGCCAAGGTTCTGTTGGGGGTGGCTCTGGGGCCAACGTCCTGACTTTC.

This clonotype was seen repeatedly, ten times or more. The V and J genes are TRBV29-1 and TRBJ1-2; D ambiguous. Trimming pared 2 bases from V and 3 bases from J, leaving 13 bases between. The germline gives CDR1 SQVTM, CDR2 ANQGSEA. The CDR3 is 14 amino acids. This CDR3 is CSVESKGSHYGYTF. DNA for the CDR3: TGCAGCGTTGAATCTAAAGGATCCCACTATGGCTACACCTTC.

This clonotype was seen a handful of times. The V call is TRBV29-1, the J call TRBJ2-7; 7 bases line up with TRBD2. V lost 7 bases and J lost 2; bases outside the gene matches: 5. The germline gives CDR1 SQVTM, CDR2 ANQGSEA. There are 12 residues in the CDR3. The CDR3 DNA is TGCAGCGGTGGGGAGGGCACCTACGAGCAGTACTTC. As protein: CSGGEGTYEQYF.

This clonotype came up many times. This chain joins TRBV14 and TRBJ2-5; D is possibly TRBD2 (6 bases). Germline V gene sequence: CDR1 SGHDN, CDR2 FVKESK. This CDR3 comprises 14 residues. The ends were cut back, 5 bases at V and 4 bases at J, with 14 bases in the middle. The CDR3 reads CASSYFVGGETQYF. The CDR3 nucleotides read TGTGCCAGCAGCTATTTCGTCGGGGGAGAGACCCAGTACTTC.

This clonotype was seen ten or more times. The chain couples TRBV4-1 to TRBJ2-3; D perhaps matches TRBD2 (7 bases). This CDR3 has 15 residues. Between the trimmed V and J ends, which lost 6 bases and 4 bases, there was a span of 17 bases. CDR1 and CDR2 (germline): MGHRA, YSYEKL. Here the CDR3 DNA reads TGCGCCAGCAGGCTTGATGGGGGGGCCGCAGATACGCAGTATTTT. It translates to CASRLDGGAADTQYF.

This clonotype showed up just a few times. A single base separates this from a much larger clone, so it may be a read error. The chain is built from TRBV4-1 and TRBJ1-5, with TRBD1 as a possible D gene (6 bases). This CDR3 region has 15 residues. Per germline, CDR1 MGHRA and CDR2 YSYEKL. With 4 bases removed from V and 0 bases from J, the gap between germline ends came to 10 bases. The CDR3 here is CASSLGQSSNQPQHF. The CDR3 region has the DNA TGCGCCAGCAGCCTTGGACAGTCTAGCAATCAGCCCCAGCATTTT.

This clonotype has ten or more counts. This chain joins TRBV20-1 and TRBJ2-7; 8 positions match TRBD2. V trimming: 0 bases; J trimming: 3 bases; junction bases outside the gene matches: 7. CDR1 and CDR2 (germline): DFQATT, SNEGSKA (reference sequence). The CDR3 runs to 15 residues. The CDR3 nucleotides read TGCAGTGCTAGAGAAGCACGGGGGGGGTACTACGAGCAGTACTTC. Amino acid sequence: CSAREARGGYYEQYF.

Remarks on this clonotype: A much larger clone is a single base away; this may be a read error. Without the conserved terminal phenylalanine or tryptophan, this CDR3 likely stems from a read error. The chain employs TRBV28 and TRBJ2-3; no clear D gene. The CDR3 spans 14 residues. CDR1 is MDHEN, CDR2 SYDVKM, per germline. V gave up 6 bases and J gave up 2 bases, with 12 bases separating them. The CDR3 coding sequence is TGTGCCAGCAGCCATGAGGCATACACAGATACGCAGTATTTG. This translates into CASSHEAYTDTQYL.

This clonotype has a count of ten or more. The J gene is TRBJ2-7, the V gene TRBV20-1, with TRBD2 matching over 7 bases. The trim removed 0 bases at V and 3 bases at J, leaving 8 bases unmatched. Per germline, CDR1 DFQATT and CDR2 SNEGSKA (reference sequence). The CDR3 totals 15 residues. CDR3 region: CSARDTSRGVYEQYF. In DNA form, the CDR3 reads TGCAGTGCTAGAGATACGTCCCGGGGGGTCTACGAGCAGTACTTC.

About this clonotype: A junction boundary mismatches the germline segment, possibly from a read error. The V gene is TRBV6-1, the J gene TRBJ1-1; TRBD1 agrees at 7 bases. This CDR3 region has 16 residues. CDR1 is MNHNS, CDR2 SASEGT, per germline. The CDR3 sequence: CASTPGQLFMNTEALF. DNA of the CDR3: TGTGCCAGCACCCCGGGACAGCTCTTCATGAACACTGAAGCTCTCTTT.

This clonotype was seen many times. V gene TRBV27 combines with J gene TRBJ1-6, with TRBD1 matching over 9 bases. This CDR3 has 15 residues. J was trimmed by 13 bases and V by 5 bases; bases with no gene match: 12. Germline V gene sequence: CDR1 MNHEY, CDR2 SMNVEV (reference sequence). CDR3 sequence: CASSTGQGAGLPLHF. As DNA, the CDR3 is TGTGCCAGCAGTACGGGACAGGGAGCGGGGTTGCCCCTCCACTTT.

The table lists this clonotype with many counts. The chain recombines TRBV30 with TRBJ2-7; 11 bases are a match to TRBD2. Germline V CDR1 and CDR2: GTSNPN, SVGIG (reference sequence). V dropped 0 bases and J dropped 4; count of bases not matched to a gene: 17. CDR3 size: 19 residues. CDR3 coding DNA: TGTGCCTGGAGTGTACTCGGGACTAGCGGCGAGAGAACCAAGTACGAGCAGTACTTC. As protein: CAWSVLGTSGERTKYEQYF.

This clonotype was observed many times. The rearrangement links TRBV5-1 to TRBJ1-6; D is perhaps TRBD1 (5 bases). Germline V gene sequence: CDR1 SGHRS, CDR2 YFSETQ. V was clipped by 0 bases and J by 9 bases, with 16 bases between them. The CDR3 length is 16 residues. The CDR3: CASSLETGLVGSPLHF. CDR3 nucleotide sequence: TGCGCCAGCAGCTTGGAGACGGGGCTTGTCGGTTCACCCCTCCACTTT.

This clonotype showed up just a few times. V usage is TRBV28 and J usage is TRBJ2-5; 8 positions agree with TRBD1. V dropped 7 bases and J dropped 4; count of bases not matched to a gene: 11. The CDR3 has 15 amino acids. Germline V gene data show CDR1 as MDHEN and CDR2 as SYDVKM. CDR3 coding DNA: TGTGCCAGCACCGAAGGACAGGGAAGGGCAGAGACCCAGTACTTC. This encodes CASTEGQGRAETQYF.

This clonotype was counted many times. The CDR3 here is CSAILTGQTASSYEQYF. The CDR3 nucleotides are TGCAGTGCTATCCTTACGGGACAAACTGCGAGCTCCTACGAGCAGTACTTC. This chain connects TRBV20-1 to TRBJ2-7, with D possibly TRBD1 on 6 matching bases. V was shortened by 4 bases and J by 0 bases, with 22 bases between the two germline ends. Germline assignment: CDR1 DFQATT and CDR2 SNEGSKA (reference sequence). The CDR3 is made up of 17 amino acids.

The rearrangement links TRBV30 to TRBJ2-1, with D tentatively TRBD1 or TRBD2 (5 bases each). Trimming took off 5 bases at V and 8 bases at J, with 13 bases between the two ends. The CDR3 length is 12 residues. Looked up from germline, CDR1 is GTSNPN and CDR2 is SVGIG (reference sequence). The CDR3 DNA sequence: TGTGCCTGGGGCCGTCTGGGGGATGAGCAGTTCTTC. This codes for CAWGRLGDEQFF.

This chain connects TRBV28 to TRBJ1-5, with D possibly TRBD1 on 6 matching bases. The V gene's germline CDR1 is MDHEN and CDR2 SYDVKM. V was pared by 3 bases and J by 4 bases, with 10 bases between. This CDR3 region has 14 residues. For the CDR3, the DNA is TGTGCCAGCAGTTTGCGGGGGCAGAATCAGCCCCAGCATTTT. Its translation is CASSLRGQNQPQHF.

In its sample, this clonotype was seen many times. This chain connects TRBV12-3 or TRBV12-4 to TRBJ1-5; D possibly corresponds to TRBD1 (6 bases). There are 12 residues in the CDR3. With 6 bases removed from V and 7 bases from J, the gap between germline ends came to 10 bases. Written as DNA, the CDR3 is TGTGCCAGCAGCCCGACAGGACAGCCCCAGCATTTT. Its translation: CASSPTGQPQHF.

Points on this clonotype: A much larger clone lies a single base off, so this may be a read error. The CDR3 bases are TGTGCCAGTAGTATAAGGGGCGCCGAGCAGTACTTC. It is translated as CASSIRGAEQYF. The rearrangement links TRBV19 to TRBJ2-7, with D possibly TRBD1 on 5 matching bases. The CDR3 contains 12 residues. Per the germline V gene, CDR1 is LNHDA and CDR2 is SQIVND (reference sequence). Trimming removed 2 bases from V and 6 bases from J, with 8 bases in between.

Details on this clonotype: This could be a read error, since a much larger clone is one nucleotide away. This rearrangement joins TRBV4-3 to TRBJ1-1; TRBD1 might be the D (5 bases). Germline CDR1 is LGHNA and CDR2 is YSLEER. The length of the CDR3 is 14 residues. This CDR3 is CASSQDRDGAEASF. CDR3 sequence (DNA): TGCGCCAGCAGCCAAGACAGGGATGGGGCTGAAGCTTCCTTT.

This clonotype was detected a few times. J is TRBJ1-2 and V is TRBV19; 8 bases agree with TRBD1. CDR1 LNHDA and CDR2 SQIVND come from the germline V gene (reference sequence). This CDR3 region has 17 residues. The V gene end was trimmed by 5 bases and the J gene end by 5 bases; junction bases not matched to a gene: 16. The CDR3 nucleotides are TGTGCCAGTAGTTCGGGGGACAGGACCCCTTTACCATATGGCTACACCTTC. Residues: CASSSGDRTPLPYGYTF.

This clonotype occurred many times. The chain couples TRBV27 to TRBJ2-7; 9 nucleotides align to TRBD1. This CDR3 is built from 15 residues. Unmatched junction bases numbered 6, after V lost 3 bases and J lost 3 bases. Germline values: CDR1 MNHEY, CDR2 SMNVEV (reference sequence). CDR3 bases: TGTGCCAGCAGTTTCTCCGGACAGGGGATCTACGAGCAGTACTTC. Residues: CASSFSGQGIYEQYF.

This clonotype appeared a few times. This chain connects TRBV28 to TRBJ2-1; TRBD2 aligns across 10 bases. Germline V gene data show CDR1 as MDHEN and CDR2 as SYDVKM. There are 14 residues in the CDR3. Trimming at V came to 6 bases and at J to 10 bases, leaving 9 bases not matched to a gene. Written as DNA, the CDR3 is TGTGCCAGCAGATCGCCTAGCGGGAGAGGAGAGCAGTTCTTC. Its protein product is CASRSPSGRGEQFF.

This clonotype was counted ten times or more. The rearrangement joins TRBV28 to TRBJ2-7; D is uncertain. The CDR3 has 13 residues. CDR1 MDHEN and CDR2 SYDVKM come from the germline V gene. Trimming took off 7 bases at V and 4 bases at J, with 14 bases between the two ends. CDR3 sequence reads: CASKGRGVYEQYF. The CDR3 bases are TGTGCCAGCAAAGGACGTGGGGTGTACGAGCAGTACTTC.

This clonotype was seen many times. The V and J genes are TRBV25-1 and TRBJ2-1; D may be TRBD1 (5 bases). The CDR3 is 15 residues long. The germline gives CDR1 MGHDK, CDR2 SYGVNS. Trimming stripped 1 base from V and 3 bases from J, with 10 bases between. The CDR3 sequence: CASSESDSDYNEQFF. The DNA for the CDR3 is TGTGCCAGCAGTGAATCCGACAGCGACTACAATGAGCAGTTCTTC.

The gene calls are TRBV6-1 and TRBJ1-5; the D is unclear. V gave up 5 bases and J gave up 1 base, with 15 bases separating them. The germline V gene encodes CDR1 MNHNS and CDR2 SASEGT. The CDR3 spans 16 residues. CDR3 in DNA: TGTGCCAGCAGTATCCTCAGGATGGAAAGCAATCAGCCCCAGCATTTT. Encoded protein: CASSILRMESNQPQHF.

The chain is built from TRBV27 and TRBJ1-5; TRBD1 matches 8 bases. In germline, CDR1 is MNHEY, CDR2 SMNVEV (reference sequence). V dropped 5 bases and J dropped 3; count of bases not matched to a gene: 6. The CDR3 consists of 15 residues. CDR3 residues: CASSPGTGYNQPQHF. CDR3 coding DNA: TGTGCCAGCAGTCCGGGGACAGGATACAATCAGCCCCAGCATTTT.

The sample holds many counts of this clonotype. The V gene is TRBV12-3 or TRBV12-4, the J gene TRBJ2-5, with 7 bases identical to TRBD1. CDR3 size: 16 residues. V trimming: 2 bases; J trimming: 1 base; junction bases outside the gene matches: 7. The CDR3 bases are TGTGCCAGCAGTTTACTGGGGACAGCGAGCCAAGAGACCCAGTACTTC. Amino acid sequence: CASSLLGTASQETQYF.

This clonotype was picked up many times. The CDR3: CASSFSKGQGHYEQYF. The CDR3 nucleotides read TGCGCCAGCAGCTTTTCTAAGGGACAGGGTCACTACGAGCAGTACTTC. The V and J genes are TRBV5-1 and TRBJ2-7, with 9 bases aligning to TRBD1. Per germline, CDR1 SGHRS and CDR2 YFSETQ. The CDR3 consists of 16 residues. After removal of 2 bases from V and 3 bases from J, the junction contained 9 bases not matched to a gene.

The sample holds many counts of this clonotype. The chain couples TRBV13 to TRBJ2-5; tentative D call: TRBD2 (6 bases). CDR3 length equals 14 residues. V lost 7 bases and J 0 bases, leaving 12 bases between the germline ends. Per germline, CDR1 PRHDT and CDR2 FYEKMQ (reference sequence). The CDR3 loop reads CASTFRGYQETQYF. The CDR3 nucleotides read TGTGCCAGCACCTTCCGGGGGTACCAAGAGACCCAGTACTTC.